This TCR beta chain derives from a study of post-analysis software for immune sequencing data. The wider study: The disease courses covered relapsing-remitting, secondary progressive and progressive-relapsing multiple sclerosis.

Germline CDR1 is SQVTM and CDR2 is ANQGSEA. Trimming took 4 bases from V and 1 from J; bases not matched to a gene: 6. This CDR3 has 14 amino acids. Study observations and caveats: The F measure placed samples prepared in the same batch into strongly shared clusters. Patients showed TRBV5-6, TRBV5-1 and TRBV20-1 among about five TRBV segments more frequent than in controls.

As concerns this clonotype: Its specificity is not known.

Incorporated into the TCR beta cDNA libraries were unique molecular identifiers, which served to reduce PCR and sequencing biases. Each batch of about 0.95 to 11 million T cells produced around 460,000 cDNA molecules. TCRdb reanalysed the PCR reads using MiXCR and keeps one entry per CDR3 protein. The table lists approximately 440,000 distinct CDR3 sequences, roughly 46% of them singletons. The origin of this receptor is a girl aged 10-17 years with multiple sclerosis. The J gene is TRBJ2-7, the V gene TRBV29-1; 8 positions match TRBD2. Material for sequencing was blood. CDR3 DNA: TGCAGCGTTGGGAAGCGGGAGTCGTCCTACGAGCAGTACTTC. It encodes CSVGKRESSYEQYF.